The 6 T cell receptor beta chains below were found in one sample sequenced in a study of shared clonotypes between healthy human individuals. Clones were read by immunoSEQ multiplex PCR, and TCRdb kept only the in-frame ones, dropping some. Of more than 400,000 clones in the sample, less than 96% are singletons; the top ten hold 0.05% to 0.07%. The sample taken for sequencing was naive CD4+ T cells sorted from blood. Stated subset: CD45RA+ positively selected. These receptors originate from a woman between 25 and 40 years old in good health.

The chain joins TRBV5-6 to TRBJ2-7; possibly TRBD1 or TRBD2 for D (5 bases each). Germline loops: CDR1 SGHDT, CDR2 YYEEEE. The CDR3 is 13 residues long. V was clipped by 0 bases and J by 5 bases, with 9 bases between them. The CDR3 loop is CASSLGDRDEQYF. The CDR3 DNA sequence: TGTGCCAGCAGCTTGGGGGACCGGGACGAGCAGTACTTC.

The CDR3 DNA sequence: TGTGCCAGCAGACAGGCGTTAAGGGCCAACGTCCTGACTTTC. Encoded protein: CASRQALRANVLTF. This chain connects TRBV27 to TRBJ2-6, with D possibly being TRBD1 (5 bases). The CDR3 spans 14 residues. Germline lookup yields CDR1 MNHEY and CDR2 SMNVEV (reference sequence). V was pared by 6 bases and J by 5 bases, with 11 bases between.

The chain is built from TRBV7-9 and TRBJ1-1; TRBD1 matches 7 bases. Germline CDR1 is SEHNR and CDR2 is FQNEAQ (reference sequence). This CDR3 has 14 amino acids. V was pared by 5 bases and J by 2 bases, with 5 bases of the junction left unmatched. CDR3 in amino acids: CASSADRDNTEAFF. The CDR3 coding sequence is TGTGCCAGCAGCGCAGACAGGGATAACACTGAAGCTTTCTTT. The entire variable domain, with the rest obtained from reference TRBV7-9 and TRBJ1-1, is as follows: DTGVSQNPRHKITKRGQNVTFRCDPISEHNRLYWYRQTLGQGPEFLTYFQNEAQLEKSRLLSDRFSAERPKGSFSTLEIQRTEQGDSAMYLCASSADRDNTEAFFGQGTRLTVV.

The rearrangement links TRBV9 to TRBJ1-1; TRBD1 might be the D (5 bases). V lost 3 bases and J 5 bases, leaving 11 bases between the germline ends. Germline CDR1 is SGDLS and CDR2 is YYNGEE. The CDR3 runs 13 residues. CDR3 sequence reads: CASSAPRGTEAFF. The CDR3 nucleotides read TGTGCCAGCAGCGCCCCACGGGGGACTGAAGCTTTCTTT.

This sequence joins TRBV5-1 and TRBJ2-2; 13 nucleotides agree with TRBD2. CDR3 size: 16 residues. The germline gives CDR1 SGHRS, CDR2 YFSETQ. V lost 0 bases to trimming and J lost 5 bases; unmatched junction nucleotides: 1. Here the CDR3 reads CASSLETSGRTGELFF. In DNA form, the CDR3 reads TGCGCCAGCAGCTTGGAGACTAGCGGGAGGACCGGGGAGCTGTTTTTT.

The chain uses TRBV6-6 and TRBJ2-2; 8 bases line up with TRBD2. The germline V gene has CDR1 MNHNY and CDR2 SVGAGI (reference sequence). Trimming removed 8 bases from V and 2 bases from J; junction bases left unmatched: 7. The CDR3 covers 15 residues. For the CDR3, the DNA is TGTGCCAGCCTCCCGGGAGGGTCCAACACCGGGGAGCTGTTTTTT. Residues: CASLPGGSNTGELFF.